A selection of T cell receptor beta chains follows, all from one sample in a study of vaccination and CD4 T cells after COVID-19. No antigen has been assigned to these receptors. MiXCR, applied by TCRdb to the PCR reads, yields one record per CDR3 protein. The data contain fewer than 20,000 distinct CDR3 sequences, more than 55% of them singletons. Specimen: CD4+ T cells from blood, cultured in vitro, collected before SARS-CoV-2 vaccination. Receptors originate from a human donor who had recovered from COVID-19. Each CDR3 is given with its conserved first and last residue. Each record gives: CDR3 length, clone size, V gene, D gene, J gene, CDR3 protein, CDR3 DNA. D genes are given only for firm matches. Clone size is not always given. Where it is, it says once, few, many or a class for expanded clones.

>16|few|TRBV24-1|TRBD2|TRBJ2-5
CATSDPSSGSRKTQYF
TGTGCCACCAGTGATCCAAGTAGCGGGAGTCGAAAGACCCAGTACTTC
>13|NA|TRBV20-1|NA|TRBJ1-5
CSARATLDQPQHF
TGCAGTGCTAGAGCAACCCTGGATCAGCCCCAGCATTTT
>17|NA|TRBV28|NA|TRBJ2-4
CASSLHAAGKAKNIQYF
TGTGCCAGCAGTTTACACGCAGCCGGGAAGGCCAAAAACATTCAGTACTTC
>15|NA|TRBV27|NA|TRBJ2-7
CASSLSAGPTYEQYF
TGTGCCAGCAGTTTATCTGCAGGACCCACCTACGAGCAGTACTTC
>16|NA|TRBV15|NA|TRBJ1-3
CATSRDNRATGNTIYF
TGTGCCACCAGCAGAGATAACAGGGCGACCGGAAACACCATATATTTT
>13|NA|TRBV10-1|NA|TRBJ1-1
CASSVDWGSEAFF
TGCGCCAGCAGTGTTGACTGGGGAAGTGAAGCTTTCTTT
>12|NA|TRBV6-2/TRBV6-3|NA|TRBJ2-7
CASSYLLGEQYF
TGTGCCAGCAGTTACCTCCTCGGGGAGCAGTACTTC
>14|NA|TRBV7-9|NA|TRBJ2-3
CASSLGPGTDTQYF
TGTGCCAGCAGCTTGGGACCGGGCACAGATACGCAGTATTTT
>14|NA|TRBV20-1|NA|TRBJ2-1
CSAWDLQPYNEQFF
TGCAGTGCTTGGGACTTACAACCATACAATGAGCAGTTCTTC
>19|few|TRBV11-1|TRBD2|TRBJ2-2
CASRAQPGTSGRGTGELFF
TGTGCCAGCAGGGCTCAACCCGGGACTAGCGGGAGAGGTACCGGGGAGCTGTTTTTT
>14|NA|TRBV6-1|NA|TRBJ1-2
CASNQGNGDYGYTF
TGTGCCAGCAACCAGGGTAACGGAGACTATGGCTACACCTTC
>15|NA|TRBV5-4|NA|TRBJ2-5
CASSAKNQGRETQYF
TGTGCCAGCAGTGCCAAAAATCAGGGTAGAGAGACCCAGTACTTC
>16|NA|TRBV12-3/TRBV12-4|NA|TRBJ2-3
CASSWPGQKHTDTQYF
TGTGCCAGCAGTTGGCCCGGACAGAAGCACACAGATACGCAGTATTTT
>14|NA|TRBV12-3/TRBV12-4|NA|TRBJ2-3
CASSPDYSTDTQYF
TGTGCCAGCAGTCCTGACTACTCCACAGATACGCAGTATTTT
>14|NA|TRBV6-1|NA|TRBJ1-5
CASRRTDYNQPQHF
TGTGCCAGCAGACGGACAGACTACAATCAGCCCCAGCATTTT
>13|once|TRBV30|NA|TRBJ1-2
CAWRAQQYYGYTF
TGTGCCTGGAGAGCCCAGCAGTACTATGGCTACACCTTC
>15|few|TRBV20-1|TRBD2|TRBJ2-7
CSAGLPLADHYEQYF
TGCAGTGCTGGACTCCCACTAGCGGACCACTACGAGCAGTACTTC
>16|NA|TRBV20-1|TRBD2|TRBJ2-5
CSARGLAGGLQETQYF
TGCAGTGCTAGGGGACTAGCGGGAGGTCTCCAAGAGACCCAGTACTTC
>16|NA|TRBV28|TRBD2|TRBJ2-5
CASSLGLAGVMETQYF
TGTGCCAGCAGTCTAGGACTAGCGGGGGTCATGGAGACCCAGTACTTC
>13|NA|TRBV18|TRBD1|TRBJ1-2
CASSAGQNYGYTF
TGTGCCAGCTCAGCGGGACAGAACTATGGCTACACCTTC
>15|NA|TRBV7-9|NA|TRBJ2-1
CASSLDAGNYNEQFF
TGTGCCAGCAGCTTAGACGCGGGGAATTACAATGAGCAGTTCTTC
>12|NA|TRBV30|NA|TRBJ1-1
CAWGRGNTEAFF
TGTGCCTGGGGTAGGGGTAACACTGAAGCTTTCTTT
>15|once|TRBV7-2|NA|TRBJ2-7
CASIPSVGDLYEQYF
TGTGCCAGCATCCCATCCGTCGGGGACCTCTACGAGCAGTACTTC
>16|NA|TRBV6-2/TRBV6-3|TRBD2|TRBJ2-5
CASIDGASGSEETQYF
TGTGCCAGCATTGATGGGGCTAGCGGGAGTGAAGAGACCCAGTACTTC
>19|once|TRBV7-9|TRBD2|TRBJ2-1
CASSLPPSGRLRADNEQFF
TGTGCCAGCAGCTTACCTCCTAGCGGGAGGCTTCGGGCAGACAATGAGCAGTTCTTC
>14|NA|TRBV6-2/TRBV6-3|NA|TRBJ1-5
CASKPGQSNQPQHF
TGTGCCAGCAAACCCGGACAGAGCAATCAGCCCCAGCATTTT
>16|NA|TRBV19|TRBD2|TRBJ2-1
CASSIGGRARGNEQFF
TGTGCCAGTAGTATAGGGGGGAGGGCCCGAGGCAATGAGCAGTTCTTC
>16|NA|TRBV7-2|NA|TRBJ2-6
CASSLGPGAGANVLTF
TGTGCCAGCAGCTTAGGTCCGGGGGCTGGGGCCAACGTCCTGACTTTC
>13|NA|TRBV21-1|NA|TRBJ1-3
CASSKGSGNTIYF
TGTGCCAGCAGCAAAGGGTCTGGAAACACCATATATTTT
>13|NA|TRBV10-3|TRBD2|TRBJ2-5
CAISTGSGGTQYF
TGTGCCATCAGTACCGGGAGCGGGGGGACCCAGTACTTC
>15|NA|TRBV5-6|TRBD2|TRBJ2-1
CASSLILAENNEQFF
TGTGCCAGCAGCTTAATACTAGCGGAGAACAATGAGCAGTTCTTC
>21|NA|TRBV7-2|TRBD2|TRBJ2-3
CASSLSGAELAGGARGDTQYF
TGTGCCAGCAGCTTAAGCGGGGCGGAACTAGCGGGAGGGGCCCGTGGAGATACGCAGTATTTT